The sequence of this TCR beta chain was determined in a study of cytomegalovirus exposure and HLA in healthy donors. This clone was seen a handful of times. The target antigen is unknown. Use of 60 Vbeta and 13 Jbeta primers characterized the PCR. Generated by immunoSEQ multiplex PCR, the TCRdb table keeps only in-frame clones and is missing some. The sample shows over 110,000 clones, roughly 80% of them seen only once. General observations from the study: CMV serostatus was the sole immune exposure information available.

Material for sequencing was PBMCs. This TCR was recovered from a man aged 40-55 years in good health and CMV-seronegative.

The chain's CDR3 is CASSRGTYNSPLHF. The CDR3, as DNA: TGTGCCAGCAGTAGGGGGACCTATAATTCACCCCTCCACTTT. V usage is TRBV27 and J usage is TRBJ1-6; weak D call: TRBD1 (6 bases). V lost 5 bases and J lost 2, with 7 bases in between. Germline V gives CDR1 MNHEY, CDR2 SMNVEV (reference sequence). The CDR3 spans 14 residues.